A single sample is the source of the 14 T cell receptor beta chains below, sequenced in a study of Tregs in tolerant kidney transplant recipients. Only in-frame clones appear in the TCRdb table, and some are missing; sequencing was by immunoSEQ multiplex PCR. Among tens of thousands of clones listed, over 85% were seen once. Related graft donors supplied nonmyeloablative bone marrow transplants, and mixed chimerism was transient. The specimen was CD4+ T cells from blood (PBMCs), collected 12 months after the transplant. The receptors were sampled from a human patient who received a combined kidney and bone marrow transplant. The graft donor may have given rise to some T cells.

The chain combines TRBV7-8 with TRBJ2-1; TRBD2 agrees at 8 bases. The CDR3 runs 17 residues. V lost 5 bases, J lost 4 bases, and 13 bases stayed unmatched. CDR1 and CDR2 (germline): SGHVS, FQNEAQ. The CDR3: CASSPTPGREGYNEQFF. CDR3 bases: TGTGCCAGCAGCCCCACACCGGGACGGGAGGGGTACAATGAGCAGTTCTTC.

This rearrangement joins TRBV6-1 to TRBJ2-7; D is possibly TRBD2 (6 bases). Trimming took 5 bases from V and 0 from J, leaving 11 bases between them. The CDR3 contains 14 residues. Germline V gene data show CDR1 as MNHNS and CDR2 as SASEGT. CDR3: CASSLSGDSYEQYF. The DNA of the CDR3 is TGTGCCAGCAGTCTTTCGGGGGACTCCTACGAGCAGTACTTC.

The chain joins TRBV18 to TRBJ2-5; D unclear. The CDR3 is 13 residues long. Per the germline V gene, CDR1 is KGHSH and CDR2 is LQKENI. Trimming left V 2 bases short and J 7 bases short, with 11 bases between. CDR3 amino acids: CASSPTVEVTQYF. DNA of the CDR3: TGTGCCAGCTCACCAACAGTGGAAGTGACCCAGTACTTC.

This clone showed up just once. At the DNA level, this CDR3 is encoded by other sequences in the same sample as well. The rearrangement links TRBV19 to TRBJ2-2; 8 positions match TRBD1. Trimming removed 7 bases from V and 7 bases from J; junction bases left unmatched: 14. Germline lookup yields CDR1 LNHDA and CDR2 SQIVND (reference sequence). This CDR3 spans 16 amino acids. CDR3 region: CASTANPQGASGELFF. DNA for the CDR3: TGTGCCAGTACCGCGAACCCCCAGGGGGCGAGCGGGGAGCTGTTTTTT.

The chain recombines TRBV28 with TRBJ2-5; 14 nucleotides line up with TRBD2. The germline V gene has CDR1 MDHEN and CDR2 SYDVKM. The CDR3 totals 15 residues. Losses at the gene ends were 6 bases for V and 4 bases for J; bases not matched to a gene: 4. The CDR3 DNA reads TGTGCCAGCAGCGGACTAGCGGGGGGTGGAGAGACCCAGTACTTC. Translated: CASSGLAGGGETQYF.

The chain links TRBV4-1 to TRBJ1-5, with a possible D match to TRBD1 (5 bases). Trimming left V 4 bases short and J 2 bases short, with 12 bases between. This CDR3 has 15 amino acids. CDR1 is MGHRA and CDR2 is YSYEKL in the germline V gene. The CDR3 here is CASSRGLLGNQPQHF. The CDR3 coding sequence is TGCGCCAGCAGCCGGGGCCTTTTGGGCAATCAGCCCCAGCATTTT.

This rearrangement joins TRBV21-1 to TRBJ1-2; the table assigns TRBD1, which was not confirmed against the DNA. TRBV21-1 represents a pseudogene. This CDR3 is 14 amino acids long. The CDR3 region has the DNA TGTGCCAGCAGCATAAGAGGACAACTCTGTGGCTACACCTTC. Its translation: CASSIRGQLCGYTF.

The V call is TRBV10-3, the J call TRBJ2-7, with a weak D call TRBD1 (6 bases). This CDR3 is built from 12 residues. V shed 6 bases and J shed 1 base, with 7 bases lying between them. Germline V gene sequence: CDR1 ENHRY, CDR2 SYGVKD. CDR3 amino acids: CAIRDSSYEQYF. The CDR3 bases are TGTGCCATCAGGGACAGTTCCTACGAGCAGTACTTC.

The chain uses TRBV7-9 and TRBJ2-3; a weak D match, TRBD1 (6 bases). The CDR3 is 15 residues long. Germline V gives CDR1 SEHNR, CDR2 FQNEAQ (reference sequence). Trimming shortened V by 5 bases and J by 0 bases, and 12 bases separated the two germline ends. The CDR3 reads CASSLRGPSTDTQYF. CDR3 bases: TGTGCCAGCAGCCTCAGGGGACCTAGCACAGATACGCAGTATTTT.

The chain is built from TRBV6-4 and TRBJ2-1, with 10 bases lining up with TRBD2. Germline CDR1 reads MRHNA; CDR2 reads SNTAGT. Trimming cost V 0 bases and J 8 bases; bases outside gene matches: 10. There are 17 residues in the CDR3. In DNA, the CDR3 is TGTGCCAGCAGTGACTCGTTGCAGCGGGGGGGCAGCGATGAGCAGTTCTTC. This codes for CASSDSLQRGGSDEQFF.

The chain carries TRBV4-3 and TRBJ2-3; 9 bases align to TRBD1. Germline V lookup: CDR1 LGHNA, CDR2 YSLEER. The length of the CDR3 is 19 residues. V lost 4 bases, J lost 0 bases, and 14 bases stayed unmatched. This chain's CDR3 is CASSRKATAGTGSTDTQYF. The CDR3 nucleotides read TGCGCCAGCAGCCGAAAAGCAACCGCCGGGACAGGGAGCACAGATACGCAGTATTTT.

The chain carries TRBV7-9 and TRBJ2-1; 9 bases map to TRBD2. J lost 5 bases, V lost 5 bases, and 19 bases had no gene match. From germline, CDR1 is SEHNR and CDR2 FQNEAQ (reference sequence). This CDR3 region has 19 residues. CDR3 DNA sequence: TGTGCCAGCAGCCCTAGGGGGGATCCCATAGCGGGGGACAACAATGAGCAGTTCTTC. It yields the protein CASSPRGDPIAGDNNEQFF.

The chain carries TRBV4-2 and TRBJ2-7, with 12 positions matching TRBD1. CDR1 and CDR2 from the germline V gene are LGHNA and YNFKEQ. The junction had 6 bases not matched to a gene; V was cut back by 0 bases and J by 3 bases. This CDR3 region has 17 residues. The CDR3 nucleotides are TGTGCCAGCAGCCAAGATTGGGGACAGGGGGCAAGCTACGAGCAGTACTTC. It encodes CASSQDWGQGASYEQYF.

The rearrangement joins TRBV6-5 to TRBJ2-1, with TRBD2 identical over 12 bases. The germline CDR1 and CDR2 sequences are MNHEY and SVGAGI. J lost 9 bases, V lost 6 bases, and 6 bases had no gene match. This CDR3 contains 14 residues. The CDR3 loop is CASSLAGGISEQFF. The CDR3 nucleotides read TGTGCCAGCAGCCTAGCGGGAGGGATCAGTGAGCAGTTCTTC.